This is a list of T cell receptor beta chains from one sample in a study of response to subunit inactivated influenza vaccine. Using its own MiXCR run on the RT-PCR reads, TCRdb lists one record per CDR3 protein. The sample holds approximately 500,000 distinct CDR3 sequences, about an eighth seen once. This specimen was PBMCs from blood, taken roughly 46 days after vaccination. These receptors originate from a man aged 45-65 years who received an inactivated influenza vaccine. Both conserved end residues are part of each CDR3. Fields, in order: J gene, V gene, D gene, clone size, CDR3 DNA, CDR3 protein. A D gene is named only where the DNA matches it firmly. A row's size may be missing; if present it is once, few, many or a size class.

TRBJ2-2,TRBV7-8,TRBD1,NA,TGTGCCAGCAGCTTAAGGACAGGGTTCCCCGGGGAGCTGTTTTTT,CASSLRTGFPGELFF
TRBJ2-3,TRBV20-1,NA,few,TGCAGTGCCCCGATAGGGACGGGCAGGGATACGCAGTATTTT,CSAPIGTGRDTQYF
TRBJ2-5,TRBV20-1,TRBD2,few,TGCAGTGCCACAGCGGGGCCTTGGCCCCAGTACTTC,CSATAGPWPQYF
TRBJ1-1,TRBV28,NA,NA,TGTGCCAGCAGTGCGCTCGGACAGACGAACACTGAAGCTTTCTTT,CASSALGQTNTEAFF
TRBJ2-3,TRBV25-1,NA,NA,TGTGCCAGCAAACAGGGAGGAAGCACAGATACGCAGTATTTT,CASKQGGSTDTQYF
TRBJ2-1,TRBV4-3,NA,many,TGCGCCAGCAGCCAAGATCCCCAGGACGACAATGAGCAGTTCTTC,CASSQDPQDDNEQFF
TRBJ2-7,TRBV20-1,NA,NA,TGCAGTGCCGGACATACTTCCTACGAGCAGTACTTC,CSAGHTSYEQYF
TRBJ2-7,TRBV12-3/TRBV12-4,NA,many,TGTGCCAGCAGTTTAGCGGGAGTCAACGAGCAGTACTTC,CASSLAGVNEQYF
TRBJ2-5,TRBV7-2,NA,NA,TGTGCCAGCAGCTTAGCGGGGGGCCAAAAAGAGACCCAGTACTTC,CASSLAGGQKETQYF
TRBJ1-5,TRBV20-1,NA,NA,TGCAGTGCTAGACCCGGGGGCAGGGATCAGCCCCAGCATTTT,CSARPGGRDQPQHF
TRBJ1-1,TRBV20-1,NA,NA,TGCAGTGCTAGGTCGGGAATGGTGAACACTGAAGCTTTCTTT,CSARSGMVNTEAFF
TRBJ2-3,TRBV7-9,TRBD2,NA,TGTGCCAGCAGCTTAGATGGGGAGGGCTCGGTTCCAGATACGCAGTATTTT,CASSLDGEGSVPDTQYF
TRBJ1-1,TRBV6-2/TRBV6-3,NA,few,TGTGCCAGCAGTTTTCTCAGGGAGTACACTGAAGCTTTCTTT,CASSFLREYTEAFF
TRBJ2-7,TRBV5-6,NA,NA,TGTGCCAGCAGCTTGGCCGGCCTCGAACCGCGCTTC,CASSLAGLEPRF
TRBJ1-1,TRBV27,TRBD1,NA,TGTGCCAGCAGGCCAAACCGGGACAGTTTGGCTTTCTTT,CASRPNRDSLAFF
TRBJ2-1,TRBV5-6,TRBD2,few,TGTGCCAGCAGCTTACTAGCGGGAGGGCTGGATGAGCAGTTCTTC,CASSLLAGGLDEQFF
TRBJ2-5,TRBV9,TRBD1,NA,TGTGCCAGCAGCGTGGCGGGGACAGGGATTCAAGAGACCCAGTACTTC,CASSVAGTGIQETQYF